This T cell receptor (beta chain) appears in the sequencing data of a study of technical replicates of blood from several donors. Clones were read by immunoSEQ multiplex PCR, and TCRdb kept only the in-frame ones, dropping some. The data contain fewer than 85,000 clones, 90% to 95% of them singletons. The CDR3 consists of 17 residues. With V trimmed by 3 bases and J by 1 base, 7 bases remained unmatched. Germline CDR1 PRHDT, CDR2 FYEKMQ (reference sequence). Sequenced input: PBMCs. V usage is TRBV13 and J usage is TRBJ2-3, with 10 bases fitting TRBD1. This receptor was identified in a human donor in good health. Some clones in this sample may be carry-over from other donors' samples. The CDR3 nucleotides are TGTGCCAGCAGCTTTAGAACCGGGACAGGGGGCACAGATACGCAGTATTTT. Protein: CASSFRTGTGGTDTQYF.